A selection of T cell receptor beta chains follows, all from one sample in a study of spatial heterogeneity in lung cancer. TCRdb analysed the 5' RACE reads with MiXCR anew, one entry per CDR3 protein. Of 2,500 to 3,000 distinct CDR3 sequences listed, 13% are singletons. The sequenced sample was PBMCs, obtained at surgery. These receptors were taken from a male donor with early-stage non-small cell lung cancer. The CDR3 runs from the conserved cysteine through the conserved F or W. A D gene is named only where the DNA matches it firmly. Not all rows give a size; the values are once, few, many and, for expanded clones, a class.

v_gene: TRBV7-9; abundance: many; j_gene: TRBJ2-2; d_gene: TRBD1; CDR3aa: CASKRMTGDLAENTGELFF; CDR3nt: TGTGCCAGCAAGCGAATGACAGGGGATCTAGCAGAGAACACCGGGGAGCTGTTTTTT
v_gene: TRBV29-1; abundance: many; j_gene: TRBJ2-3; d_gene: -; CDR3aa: CSVEGTLAKPSTDTQYF; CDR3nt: TGCAGCGTTGAGGGGACCTTAGCAAAACCAAGCACAGATACGCAGTATTTT
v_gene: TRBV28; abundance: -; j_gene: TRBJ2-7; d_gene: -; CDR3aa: CASTEALDASYEQYF; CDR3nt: TGTGCCAGCACCGAGGCCTTGGACGCTAGCTACGAGCAGTACTTC
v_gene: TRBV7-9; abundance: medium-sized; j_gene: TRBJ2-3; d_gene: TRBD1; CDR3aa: CASSFALGQDRDTQYF; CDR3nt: TGTGCCAGCAGCTTCGCCCTCGGACAGGATAGGGATACGCAGTATTTT
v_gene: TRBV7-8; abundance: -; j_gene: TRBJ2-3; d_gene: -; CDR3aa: CASSLVSPEAQYF; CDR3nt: TGTGCCAGCAGCTTAGTTAGTCCCGAGGCGCAGTATTTT
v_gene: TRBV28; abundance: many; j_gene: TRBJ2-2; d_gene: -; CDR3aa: CASGSGQANTGELFF; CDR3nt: TGTGCCAGCGGGTCGGGACAAGCGAACACCGGGGAGCTGTTTTTT
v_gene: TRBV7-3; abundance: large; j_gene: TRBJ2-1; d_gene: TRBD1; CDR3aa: CASSSDRGLGEQFF; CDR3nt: TGTGCCAGCAGCTCGGACAGGGGGCTTGGTGAGCAGTTCTTC
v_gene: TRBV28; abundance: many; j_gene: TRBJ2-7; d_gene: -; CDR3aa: CASSLGGSYEQYF; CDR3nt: TGTGCCAGCAGTTTAGGGGGGTCCTACGAGCAGTACTTC
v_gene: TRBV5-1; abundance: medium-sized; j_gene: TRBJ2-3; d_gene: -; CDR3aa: CASKVVTQDTDTQYF; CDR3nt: TGCGCCAGCAAAGTCGTCACCCAAGACACAGATACGCAGTATTTT
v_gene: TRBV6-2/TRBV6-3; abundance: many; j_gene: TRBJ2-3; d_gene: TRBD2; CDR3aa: CASTPLAGGRDTQYF; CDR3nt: TGTGCCAGCACTCCACTAGCGGGGGGCCGAGATACGCAGTATTTT
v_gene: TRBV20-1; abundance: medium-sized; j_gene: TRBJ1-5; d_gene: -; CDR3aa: CSARDPAGQPQHF; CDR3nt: TGCAGTGCTAGAGATCCGGCTGGTCAGCCCCAGCATTTT
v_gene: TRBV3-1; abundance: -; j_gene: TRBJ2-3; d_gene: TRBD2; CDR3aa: CASSPTAGTSTDTQYF; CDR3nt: TGTGCCAGCAGCCCCACAGCGGGGACTAGCACAGATACGCAGTATTTT
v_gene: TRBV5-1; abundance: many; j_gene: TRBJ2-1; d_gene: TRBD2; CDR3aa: CASSLLANGRNEQFF; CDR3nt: TGCGCCAGCAGCTTGCTGGCTAACGGGAGGAATGAGCAGTTCTTC
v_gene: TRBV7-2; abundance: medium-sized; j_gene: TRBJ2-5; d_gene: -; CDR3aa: CASRQGGPTQYF; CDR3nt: TGTGCCAGCAGGCAGGGTGGACCGACCCAGTACTTC
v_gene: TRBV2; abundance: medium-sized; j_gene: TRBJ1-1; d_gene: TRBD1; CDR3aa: CASTTGGTEAFF; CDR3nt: TGTGCCAGCACCACAGGGGGCACTGAAGCTTTCTTT
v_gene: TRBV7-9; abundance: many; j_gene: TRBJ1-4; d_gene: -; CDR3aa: CASSFGGGSNEKLFF; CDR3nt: TGTGCCAGCAGCTTCGGGGGCGGGTCTAATGAAAAACTGTTTTTT
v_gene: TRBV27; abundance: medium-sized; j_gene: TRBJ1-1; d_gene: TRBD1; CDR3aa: CASSWTGGGTEAFF; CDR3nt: TGTGCCAGCAGTTGGACAGGGGGCGGTACTGAAGCTTTCTTT
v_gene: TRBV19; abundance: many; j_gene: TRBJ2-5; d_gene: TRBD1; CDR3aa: CATRAGTGGETQYF; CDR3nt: TGTGCCACTCGCGCCGGGACAGGGGGAGAGACCCAGTACTTC
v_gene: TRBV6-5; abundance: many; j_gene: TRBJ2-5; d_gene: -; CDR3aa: CASSYSAGQTQYF; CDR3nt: TGTGCCAGCAGTTACTCCGCTGGACAGACCCAGTACTTC
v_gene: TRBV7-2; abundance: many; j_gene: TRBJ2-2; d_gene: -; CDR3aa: CASSFGRGSTGELFF; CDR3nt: TGTGCCAGCAGCTTCGGACGAGGGTCAACCGGGGAGCTGTTTTTT
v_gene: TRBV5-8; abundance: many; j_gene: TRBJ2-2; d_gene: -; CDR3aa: CASSDWTNTGELFF; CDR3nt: TGTGCCAGCAGCGACTGGACGAACACCGGGGAGCTGTTTTTT
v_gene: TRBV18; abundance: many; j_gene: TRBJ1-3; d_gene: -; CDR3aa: CASSPWEWTEGNTIYF; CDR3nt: TGTGCCAGCTCACCATGGGAGTGGACTGAAGGAAACACCATATATTTT
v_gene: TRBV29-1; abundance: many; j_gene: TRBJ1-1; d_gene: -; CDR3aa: CSVVGNGMNTEAFF; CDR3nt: TGCAGCGTCGTGGGGAACGGGATGAACACTGAAGCTTTCTTT
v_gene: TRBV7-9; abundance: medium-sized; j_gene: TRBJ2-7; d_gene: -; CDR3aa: CASSLVTRSYEQYF; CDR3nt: TGTGCCAGCAGCTTAGTTACGAGGTCCTACGAGCAGTACTTC
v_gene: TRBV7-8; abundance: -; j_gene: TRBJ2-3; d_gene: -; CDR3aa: CASSLGLYSTDTQYF; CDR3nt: TGTGCCAGCAGCTTAGGTCTGTATAGCACAGATACGCAGTATTTT
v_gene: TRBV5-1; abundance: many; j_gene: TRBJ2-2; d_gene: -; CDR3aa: CASSLRGAGELFF; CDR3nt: TGCGCCAGCAGCTTGCGAGGGGCCGGGGAGCTGTTTTTT
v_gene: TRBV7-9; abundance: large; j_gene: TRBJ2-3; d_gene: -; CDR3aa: CASSFQDWGQGDTQYF; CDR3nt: TGTGCCAGCAGCTTCCAGGATTGGGGCCAGGGAGATACGCAGTATTTT
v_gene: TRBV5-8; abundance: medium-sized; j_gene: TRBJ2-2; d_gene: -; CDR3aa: CASSSAGGTGELFF; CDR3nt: TGTGCCAGCAGCTCCGCAGGAGGAACCGGGGAGCTGTTTTTT
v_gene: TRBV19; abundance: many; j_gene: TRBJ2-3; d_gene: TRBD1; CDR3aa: CASTRTGAGDTQYF; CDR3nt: TGTGCCAGTACCAGGACAGGGGCCGGGGATACGCAGTATTTT
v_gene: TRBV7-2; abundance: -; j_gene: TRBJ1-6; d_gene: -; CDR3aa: CASSLEASYNSPLHF; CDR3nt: TGTGCCAGCAGCTTAGAGGCCAGCTATAATTCACCCCTCCACTTT
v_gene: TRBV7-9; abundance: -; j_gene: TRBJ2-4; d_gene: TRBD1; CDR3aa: CASSLATGVAKNIQYF; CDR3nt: TGTGCCAGCAGCTTAGCTACAGGGGTTGCCAAAAACATTCAGTACTTC
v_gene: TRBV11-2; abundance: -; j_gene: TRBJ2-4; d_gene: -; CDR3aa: CASSLARVTSSAKNIQYF; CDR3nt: TGTGCCAGCAGCTTAGCAAGGGTAACGTCATCTGCCAAAAACATTCAGTACTTC
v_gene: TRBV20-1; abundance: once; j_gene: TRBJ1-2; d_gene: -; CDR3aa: CSAADGGYGYTF; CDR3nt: TGCAGTGCAGCCGACGGCGGCTATGGCTACACCTTC
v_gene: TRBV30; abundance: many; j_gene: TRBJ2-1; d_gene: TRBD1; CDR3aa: CAWSEDRDDEQFF; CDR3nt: TGTGCCTGGAGCGAGGACAGGGACGATGAGCAGTTCTTC
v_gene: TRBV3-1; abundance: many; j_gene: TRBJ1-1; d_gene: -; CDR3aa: CASSLREGKTEAFF; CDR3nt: TGTGCCAGCAGCCTAAGGGAGGGGAAAACTGAAGCTTTCTTT
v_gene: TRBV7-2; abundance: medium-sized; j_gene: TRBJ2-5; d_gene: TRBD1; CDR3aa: CASSKKYPTGTGGVETQYF; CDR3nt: TGTGCCAGCAGCAAGAAATACCCTACCGGGACAGGGGGGGTCGAGACCCAGTACTTC
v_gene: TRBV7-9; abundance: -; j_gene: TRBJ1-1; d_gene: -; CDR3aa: CASSLNTEAFF; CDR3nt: TGTGCCAGCAGCTTGAACACTGAAGCCTTCTTT
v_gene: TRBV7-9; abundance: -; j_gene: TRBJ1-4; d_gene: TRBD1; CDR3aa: CASSWTGTGGEKLFF; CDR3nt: TGTGCCAGCAGCTGGACCGGGACAGGGGGTGAAAAACTGTTTTTT
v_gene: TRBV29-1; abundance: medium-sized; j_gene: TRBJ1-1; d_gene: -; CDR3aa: CSVEDRQGLAVGTEAFF; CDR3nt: TGCAGCGTTGAAGATCGGCAGGGCTTAGCAGTGGGCACTGAAGCTTTCTTT
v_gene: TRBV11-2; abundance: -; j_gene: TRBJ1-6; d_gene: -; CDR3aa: CASSSGLGNSPLHF; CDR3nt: TGTGCCAGCAGCTCGGGACTTGGTAATTCACCCCTCCACTTT
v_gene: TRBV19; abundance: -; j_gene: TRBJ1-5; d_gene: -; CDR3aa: CASNPGLDSNQPQHF; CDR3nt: TGTGCCAGTAACCCAGGGCTTGATAGCAATCAGCCCCAGCATTTT
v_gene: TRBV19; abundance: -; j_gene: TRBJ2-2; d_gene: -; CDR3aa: CASSKVEYRQYTRNTGELFF; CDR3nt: TGTGCCAGTAGTAAAGTCGAATACCGGCAATACACCCGAAACACCGGGGAGCTGTTTTTT
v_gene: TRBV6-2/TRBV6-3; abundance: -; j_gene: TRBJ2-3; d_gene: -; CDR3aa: CASSFPQAGADTQYF; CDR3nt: TGTGCCAGCAGTTTCCCCCAGGCCGGGGCAGATACGCAGTATTTT
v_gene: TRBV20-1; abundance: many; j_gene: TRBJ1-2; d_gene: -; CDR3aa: CSAEDGRNGYTF; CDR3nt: TGCAGTGCGGAGGACGGGAGAAATGGCTACACCTTC
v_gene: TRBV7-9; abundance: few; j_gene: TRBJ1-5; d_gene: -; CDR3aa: CASSPRGLPQHF; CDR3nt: TGTGCCAGCAGCCCCCGAGGGCTGCCCCAGCATTTT
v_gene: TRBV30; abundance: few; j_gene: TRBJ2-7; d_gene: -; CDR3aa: CAWKALYEQYF; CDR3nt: TGTGCCTGGAAAGCTCTTTACGAGCAGTACTTC
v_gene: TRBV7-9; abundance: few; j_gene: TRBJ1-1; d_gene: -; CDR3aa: CASSSTAAGDTEAFF; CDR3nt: TGTGCCAGCAGCAGCACCGCCGCAGGGGACACTGAAGCTTTCTTT
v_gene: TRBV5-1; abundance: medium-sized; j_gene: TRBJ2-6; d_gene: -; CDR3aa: CASSFQGSGANVLTF; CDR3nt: TGCGCCAGCAGTTTCCAGGGATCTGGGGCCAACGTCCTGACTTTC
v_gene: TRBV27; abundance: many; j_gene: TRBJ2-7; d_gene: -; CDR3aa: CASTLGAYEQYF; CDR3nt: TGTGCCAGCACTCTCGGGGCTTACGAGCAGTACTTC
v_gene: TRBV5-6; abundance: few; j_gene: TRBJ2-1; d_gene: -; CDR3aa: CASSLMDNEQFF; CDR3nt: TGTGCCAGCAGCTTGATGGACAATGAGCAGTTCTTC
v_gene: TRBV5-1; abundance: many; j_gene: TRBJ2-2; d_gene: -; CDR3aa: CASSSVQGGPGELFF; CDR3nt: TGCGCCAGCAGCTCAGTACAGGGAGGTCCCGGGGAGCTGTTTTTT
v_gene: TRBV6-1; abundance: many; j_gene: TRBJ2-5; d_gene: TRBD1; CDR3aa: CASGDRAYQETQYF; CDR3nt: TGTGCCAGCGGGGACAGGGCGTACCAAGAGACCCAGTACTTC
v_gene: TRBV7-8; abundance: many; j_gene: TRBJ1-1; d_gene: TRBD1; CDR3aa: CASGRQGGTEAFF; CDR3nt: TGTGCCAGCGGCAGACAGGGGGGAACTGAAGCTTTCTTT